This T cell receptor (beta chain) was observed in a study of cytomegalovirus exposure and HLA in healthy donors. Primers for the PCR totalled 60 Vbeta and 13 Jbeta. Measured with immunoSEQ multiplex PCR; TCRdb has only the in-frame clones, and not every one. Of about 200,000 clones listed, 60% to 80% are singletons. Germline V gene lookup returns CDR1 GTSNPN and CDR2 SVGIG (reference sequence). CDR3 length equals 13 residues. V lost 2 bases and J 7 bases, leaving 12 bases between the germline ends. The V call is TRBV30, the J call TRBJ1-5, with D perhaps matching TRBD1 (5 bases). This receptor was taken from a man younger than 35 in good health and CMV-seronegative. Sequenced: PBMCs. In DNA form, the CDR3 reads TGTGCCTGGAGTCAAGGGGAGGAACAGCCCCAGCATTTT. It encodes CAWSQGEEQPQHF.